This T cell receptor beta chain was profiled in a study of human T cells and chemical hapten exposure. From the RACE reads, TCRdb called clonotypes with MiXCR, one entry per CDR3 protein. The sample contains tens of thousands of distinct CDR3 sequences, about 32% of which appear only once. Time point reported: patch test 1, 2 weeks after DPC sensitization. As for treatment: therapeutic diphenylcyclopropenone sensitization with weekly scalp DPC. From germline, CDR1 is LGHNA and CDR2 YSLEER. Trimming cost V 1 base and J 2 bases, with 6 bases left between them. CDR3 length: 13 residues. This clonotype was observed a few times.

Source: whole blood, taken in connection with sensitization to the hapten diphenylcyclopropenone (DPC). The rearrangement joins TRBV4-3 to TRBJ2-7; no clear D gene. This TCR came from a man aged 35 to 55 with alopecia areata. Some clones in this sample may be carry-over from other donors' samples. CDR3 sequence (DNA): TGCGCCAGCAGCCAAGGAGGAGCCTACGAGCAGTACTTC. Translated, it gives CASSQGGAYEQYF.